This T cell receptor (beta chain) was sequenced in a study of shared clonotypes between healthy human individuals. Germline CDR1 reads SNHLY; CDR2 reads FYNNEI. The CDR3 is 13 amino acids. J was trimmed by 6 bases and V by 4 bases; bases with no gene match: 5. Several immunoSEQ plates received, in even portions, the genomic DNA of each subset. TCRdb keeps only in-frame clones here, not all; method: immunoSEQ multiplex PCR. The table has about 1.1 million clones, 60% to 80% seen once; the top ten hold more than 0.85%. Study-level results: At large depth, rarefaction still showed sorted-subset sequencing to be incomplete.

About this clone: Its antigen is currently unknown.

The receptor was isolated from a man aged 18 to 29 in good health. Some clones in this sample may be carry-over from other donors' samples. What was sequenced was memory CD4+ T cells from PBMCs. As to subset: CD45RA-negative fraction. The rearrangement uses TRBV2 and TRBJ2-7, with 8 positions matching TRBD2. The CDR3 here is CASSGSGSSEQYF. Written as DNA, the CDR3 is TGTGCCAGCAGTGGGAGCGGGAGTAGCGAGCAGTACTTC.